This T cell receptor beta chain stems from a study of vaccination and CD4 T cells after COVID-19. Treatment here: roughly 10-day PBMC culture with coronavirus spike peptide pools or control peptides (ViraFEST assay). Ahead of the COVID-19 pandemic (2011-2018), the CD4+ T cells of the unexposed donor were collected. Remarks on this clonotype: The antigen is undetermined.

Researchers used the Oncomine TCR Beta short-read assay to sequence DNA from cultured CD4+ T cells. Genomic DNA was isolated from cultured CD4+ T cells. Each CDR3 protein gets one entry after TCRdb re-called the PCR reads with MiXCR. The data hold some 9,200 distinct CDR3 sequences, with about 35% observed a single time. The sequenced material came from CD4+ T cells from blood, cultured in vitro. The receptor comes from a human donor in good health.

CDR3 in amino acids: CSARDPKTSEAEQFF. CDR3 coding DNA: TGCAGTGCTAGAGATCCTAAGACTAGCGAAGCTGAGCAGTTCTTC. The rearrangement links TRBV20-1 to TRBJ2-1; 8 bases map to TRBD2. Germline assignment: CDR1 DFQATT and CDR2 SNEGSKA (reference sequence). V shed 0 bases and J 9 bases; nucleotides not matched to a gene: 10. The CDR3 has 15 amino acids.